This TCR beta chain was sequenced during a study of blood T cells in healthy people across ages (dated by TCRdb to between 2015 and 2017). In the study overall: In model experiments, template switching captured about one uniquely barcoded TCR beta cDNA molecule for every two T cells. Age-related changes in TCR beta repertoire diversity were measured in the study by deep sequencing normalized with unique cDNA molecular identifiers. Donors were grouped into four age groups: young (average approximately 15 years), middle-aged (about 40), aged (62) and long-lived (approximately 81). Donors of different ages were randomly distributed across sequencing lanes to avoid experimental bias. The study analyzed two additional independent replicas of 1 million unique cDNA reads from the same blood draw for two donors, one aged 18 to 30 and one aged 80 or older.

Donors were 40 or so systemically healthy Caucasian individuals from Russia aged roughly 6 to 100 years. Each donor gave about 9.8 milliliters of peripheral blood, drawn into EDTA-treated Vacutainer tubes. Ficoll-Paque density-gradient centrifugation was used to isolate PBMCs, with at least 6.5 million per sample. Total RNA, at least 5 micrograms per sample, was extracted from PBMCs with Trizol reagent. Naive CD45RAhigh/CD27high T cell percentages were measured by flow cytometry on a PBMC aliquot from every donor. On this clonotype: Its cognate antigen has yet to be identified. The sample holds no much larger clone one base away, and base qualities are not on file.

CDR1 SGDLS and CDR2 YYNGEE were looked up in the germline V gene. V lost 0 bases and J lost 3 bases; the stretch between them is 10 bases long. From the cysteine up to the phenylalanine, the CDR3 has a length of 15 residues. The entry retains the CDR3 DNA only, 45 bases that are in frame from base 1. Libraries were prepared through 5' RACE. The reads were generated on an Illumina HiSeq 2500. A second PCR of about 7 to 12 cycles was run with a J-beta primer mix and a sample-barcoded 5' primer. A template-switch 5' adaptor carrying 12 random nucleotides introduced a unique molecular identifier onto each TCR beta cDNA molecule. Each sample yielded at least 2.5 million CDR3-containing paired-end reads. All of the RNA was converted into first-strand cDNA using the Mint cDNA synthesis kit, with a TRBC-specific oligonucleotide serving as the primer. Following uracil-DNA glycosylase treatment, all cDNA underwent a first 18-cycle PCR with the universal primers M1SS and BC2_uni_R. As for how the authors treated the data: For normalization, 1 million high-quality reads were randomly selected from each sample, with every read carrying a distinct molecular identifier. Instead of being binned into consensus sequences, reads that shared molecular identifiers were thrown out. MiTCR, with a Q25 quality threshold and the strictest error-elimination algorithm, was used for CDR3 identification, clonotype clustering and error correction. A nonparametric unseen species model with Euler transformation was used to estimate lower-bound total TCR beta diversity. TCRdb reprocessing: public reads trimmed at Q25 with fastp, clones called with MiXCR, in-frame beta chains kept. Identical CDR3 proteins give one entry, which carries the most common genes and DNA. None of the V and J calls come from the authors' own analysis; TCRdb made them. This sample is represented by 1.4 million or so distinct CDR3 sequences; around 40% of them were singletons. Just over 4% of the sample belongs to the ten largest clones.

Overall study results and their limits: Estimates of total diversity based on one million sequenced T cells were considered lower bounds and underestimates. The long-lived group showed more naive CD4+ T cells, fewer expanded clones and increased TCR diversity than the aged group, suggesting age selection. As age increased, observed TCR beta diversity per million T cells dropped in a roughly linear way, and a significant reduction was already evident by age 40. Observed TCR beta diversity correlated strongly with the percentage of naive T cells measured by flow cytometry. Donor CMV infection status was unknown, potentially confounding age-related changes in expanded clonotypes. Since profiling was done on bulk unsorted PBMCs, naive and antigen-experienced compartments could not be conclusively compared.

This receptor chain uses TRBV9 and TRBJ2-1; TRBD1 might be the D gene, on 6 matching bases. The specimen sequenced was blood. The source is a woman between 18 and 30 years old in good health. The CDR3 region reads CASSVEGDNYNEQFF. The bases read TGTGCCAGCAGCGTAGAAGGGGACAACTACAATGAGCAGTTCTTC.